This T cell receptor (beta chain) was recorded in a study of blood T cell repertoires in COVID-19 (dated by TCRdb to about 2020). In the study overall: Samples from collaborators originated in the United States, Italy and Spain and spanned both the acute and convalescent phases of COVID-19. The material from the prospective study consisted of cDNA or gDNA derived from T cells, B-cell-depleted T cells, or PBMCs. Subjects who had been exposed to COVID-19, were actively infected with it, or had recovered from it provided the deeply sampled blood TCRbeta repertoires that made up the dataset. The repertoires were made available in a free public database intended to serve as a resource for research on the immune response to SARS-CoV-2. The samples were drawn from two sources: the first 160 participants of the ongoing ImmuneRACE study, and 1,000 to 1,500 subjects contributed by 6 global collaborators. The sample metadata nearly always contained a de-identified subject ID, COVID-19 status, age in years and sex. HLA class I and class II types, where available, came from metadata supplied by the sample provider rather than from assay-based typing.

Overall results and qualifications from the work: How much clinical and demographic metadata was included differed by source and by participant, and the metadata was provided uncurated.

Details on this clone: What this receptor recognizes is not known. No per-base quality is available; no much larger clone lies one base away.

One collaborating source in Seattle enrolled patients during active infection and followed them longitudinally through the course of disease. Each collaborating institution followed its own protocols to collect whole blood in K2EDTA tubes. For TCRbeta analysis, collaborators shipped samples in one of three forms: frozen whole blood, isolated PBMCs, or DNA extracted from either of those sample types. TCRbeta CDR3 regions were amplified from genomic DNA using the immunoSEQ Assay, a bias-controlled multiplex PCR. For the original study's pipeline: The number of nucleated cells in each sample was estimated from the amplification of reference gene primers within the assay. Sequence reads were collapsed and filtered to measure the absolute abundance of every unique TCRbeta CDR3 rearrangement. For each sample, productive Simpson clonality was calculated as the square root of Simpson's diversity index over productive rearrangements. In its TCRdb copy, this immuneACCESS table keeps in-frame sequences only and misses some clones. Where compared with another copy, unresolved V genes explain less than half of these, and the others have no known cause. V and J calls and clone size are given by that table; D and trimming were obtained from the DNA. In all, the sample holds fewer than 250,000 clones, and 84% of those were seen once. About 10% of the sample is taken by the ten largest.

CDR1 SGHTA and CDR2 FQGNSA are derived from the germline V gene. The CDR3 measures 16 amino acids from cysteine to phenylalanine. The sequence is cut down to CDR3 DNA, 48 bases in frame from base 1. Clipping removes 4 bases from V and 5 bases from J, with 5 as the unmatched junction base count. The sequence links TRBV7-2 to TRBJ2-5; 15 junctional bases match TRBD2. What was sequenced was peripheral blood. The clonotype was recovered from a woman older than 75 with COVID-19, enrolled during active disease. The DNA sequence is as follows: TGTGCCAGCAGCTCCCCTGGACTAGCGGGGGGGGAGACCCAGTACTTC. Translated, it gives CASSSPGLAGGETQYF. Full variable domain (CDR3 extended with the reference TRBV7-2 and TRBJ2-5 proteins): GAGVSQSPSNKVTEKGKDVELRCDPISGHTALYWYRQSLGQGLEFLIYFQGNSAPDKSGLPSDRFSAERTGGSVSTLTIQRTQQEDSAVYLCASSSPGLAGGETQYFGPGTRLLVL.